The rows below give T cell receptor beta chains drawn from one sample of a study of blood T cell repertoires in COVID-19. Using immunoSEQ multiplex PCR, the repertoire was profiled, and TCRdb retains in-frame clones only, with some absent. The sample contains under 350,000 clones, around 89% of which appear only once. The sequenced sample was peripheral blood. Source of these receptors: a man aged 35 to 55 with acute or convalescent COVID-19. CDR3s include the opening cysteine and the closing phenylalanine or tryptophan. D genes are given only for firm matches. Where a row states a size, it is once, few, many or the class of an expanded clone; other rows omit it.

V gene: TRBV28; J gene: TRBJ2-1; clone size: few; D gene: TRBD1; CDR3 protein: CASSTYGTGGYNEQFF; CDR3 DNA: TGTGCCAGCAGTACCTACGGGACAGGGGGGTACAATGAGCAGTTCTTC
V gene: TRBV5-1; J gene: TRBJ2-3; clone size: .; D gene: TRBD2; CDR3 protein: CASSLEGSGGFFTDTQYF; CDR3 DNA: TGCGCCAGCAGCTTGGAGGGAAGCGGGGGTTTTTTCACAGATACGCAGTATTTT
V gene: TRBV6-1; J gene: TRBJ1-2; clone size: .; D gene: .; CDR3 protein: CASSEAGHSYYGYTF; CDR3 DNA: TGTGCCAGCAGTGAAGCGGGACACTCGTACTATGGCTACACCTTC
V gene: TRBV7-6; J gene: TRBJ2-2; clone size: .; D gene: TRBD1; CDR3 protein: CASSLVPSGTGFPGELFF; CDR3 DNA: TGTGCCAGCAGCTTAGTCCCTTCGGGGACAGGGTTTCCCGGGGAGCTGTTTTTT
V gene: TRBV5-6; J gene: TRBJ1-1; clone size: .; D gene: TRBD1; CDR3 protein: CASSLTGTGNTEAFF; CDR3 DNA: TGTGCCAGCAGCTTAACCGGGACAGGGAACACTGAAGCTTTCTTT
V gene: TRBV7-9; J gene: TRBJ1-2; clone size: .; D gene: .; CDR3 protein: CASSLGLYGYTF; CDR3 DNA: TGTGCCAGCAGCTTAGGACTCTATGGCTACACCTTC
V gene: TRBV29-1; J gene: TRBJ1-1; clone size: once; D gene: .; CDR3 protein: CSVVYGNTEAFF; CDR3 DNA: TGCAGCGTTGTTTACGGGAACACTGAAGCTTTCTTT
V gene: TRBV10-2; J gene: TRBJ1-2; clone size: .; D gene: TRBD1; CDR3 protein: CASFEDRSYGYTF; CDR3 DNA: TGCGCCAGTTTCGAGGACAGGTCCTATGGCTACACCTTC
V gene: TRBV30; J gene: TRBJ1-4; clone size: .; D gene: .; CDR3 protein: CAWSVGGSNEKLFF; CDR3 DNA: TGTGCCTGGAGTGTTGGCGGGTCCAATGAAAAACTGTTTTTT
V gene: TRBV7-8; J gene: TRBJ2-3; clone size: .; D gene: .; CDR3 protein: CASSSRLPSTDTQYF; CDR3 DNA: TGTGCCAGCAGCTCCAGACTCCCTAGCACAGATACGCAGTATTTT
V gene: TRBV5-1; J gene: TRBJ1-4; clone size: .; D gene: TRBD1; CDR3 protein: CASSRDRGLEKLFF; CDR3 DNA: TGCGCCAGCAGCCGGGACAGGGGGCTTGAAAAACTGTTTTTT
V gene: TRBV6-5; J gene: TRBJ1-1; clone size: .; D gene: .; CDR3 protein: CASRGDRPNTEAFF; CDR3 DNA: TGTGCCAGCAGGGGCGACAGACCGAACACTGAAGCTTTCTTT
V gene: TRBV6-4; J gene: TRBJ1-1; clone size: .; D gene: .; CDR3 protein: CASIPGAFF; CDR3 DNA: TGTGCCAGCATTCCGGGAGCTTTCTTT
V gene: TRBV5-1; J gene: TRBJ2-3; clone size: .; D gene: TRBD1; CDR3 protein: CASSWLGTGGRDTQYF; CDR3 DNA: TGCGCCAGCAGCTGGCTCGGGACAGGGGGCAGAGATACGCAGTATTTT
V gene: TRBV7-2; J gene: TRBJ2-1; clone size: .; D gene: .; CDR3 protein: CASRTGSNEQFF; CDR3 DNA: TGTGCCAGCAGGACAGGTTCCAATGAGCAGTTCTTC
V gene: TRBV15; J gene: TRBJ1-5; clone size: .; D gene: TRBD1; CDR3 protein: CATSRTGSPDQPQHF; CDR3 DNA: TGTGCCACCAGCAGGACAGGGAGTCCGGATCAGCCCCAGCATTTT
V gene: TRBV5-1; J gene: TRBJ2-1; clone size: .; D gene: TRBD2; CDR3 protein: CASSLGRLAGASGYNEQFF; CDR3 DNA: TGCGCCAGCAGCTTGGGTCGACTAGCGGGGGCCTCCGGCTACAATGAGCAGTTCTTC
V gene: TRBV5-5; J gene: TRBJ2-7; clone size: .; D gene: TRBD1; CDR3 protein: CASSSLQGSNEQYF; CDR3 DNA: TGTGCCAGCAGCTCCCTACAGGGGAGCAACGAGCAGTACTTC
V gene: TRBV14; J gene: TRBJ1-1; clone size: .; D gene: .; CDR3 protein: CASSPIPGKGGTEAFF; CDR3 DNA: TGTGCCAGCAGCCCGATCCCAGGGAAAGGGGGCACTGAAGCTTTCTTT
V gene: TRBV10-3; J gene: TRBJ2-7; clone size: .; D gene: TRBD2; CDR3 protein: CAIGTSGYEQYF; CDR3 DNA: TGTGCCATCGGGACTAGCGGCTACGAGCAGTACTTC
V gene: TRBV21-1; J gene: TRBJ2-1; clone size: .; D gene: .; CDR3 protein: CASSKMFKRSSYNEQFF; CDR3 DNA: TGTGCCAGCAGCAAAATGTTTAAAAGGAGCTCCTACAATGAGCAGTTCTTC
V gene: TRBV5-1; J gene: TRBJ2-2; clone size: .; D gene: .; CDR3 protein: CASSTDIRSNTGELFF; CDR3 DNA: TGCGCCAGCAGCACGGACATCAGGAGTAACACCGGGGAGCTGTTTTTT
V gene: TRBV7-2; J gene: TRBJ2-7; clone size: .; D gene: .; CDR3 protein: CASSHLEGEQYF; CDR3 DNA: TGTGCCAGCAGCCACCTTGAGGGCGAGCAGTACTTC
V gene: TRBV2; J gene: TRBJ1-4; clone size: .; D gene: TRBD1; CDR3 protein: CASSGTGYEKLFF; CDR3 DNA: TGTGCCAGCAGCGGGACAGGGTACGAAAAACTGTTTTTT
V gene: TRBV6-4; J gene: TRBJ2-2; clone size: .; D gene: .; CDR3 protein: CASSYGDTGELFF; CDR3 DNA: TGTGCCAGCAGCTACGGGGACACCGGGGAGCTGTTTTTT
V gene: TRBV5-4; J gene: TRBJ1-2; clone size: .; D gene: TRBD1; CDR3 protein: CASRSRDRGPPKFRGYTF; CDR3 DNA: TGTGCCAGCAGATCCCGGGACAGGGGGCCCCCGAAATTCCGTGGCTACACCTTC